This T cell receptor (beta chain) comes out of a study of T cells in Graves' hyperthyroidism and ophthalmopathy. RNA transcripts provided the source from which TCR beta CDR3 regions were amplified. The TCR CDR3 first-round RT-PCR relied on the HTBI primer set. TCRdb reprocessed the multiplex PCR reads via MiXCR and lists one record per CDR3 protein. Of 350,000 to 400,000 distinct CDR3 sequences detected, just under 15% appear once; the ten largest clones hold 30% to 35%. The sample holds a few counts of this clonotype. The TCR was taken from a woman aged 25 to 39 with Graves' hyperthyroidism. The specimen was blood.

CDR3 in DNA: TGTGCCAGCAGCCAAGACATAGAGCGTCACTCCTACGAGCAGTACTTC. Its translation is CASSQDIERHSYEQYF. This chain uses TRBV4-2 with TRBJ2-7; D gene unclear. In germline, CDR1 is LGHNA, CDR2 YNFKEQ. V lost 0 bases and J 0 bases, leaving 12 bases between the germline ends. The CDR3 length is 16 residues.